This TCR beta chain was found in a study of blood T cell repertoires in COVID-19. Study-level background: Among Cohort 3 donors, those recovered had two negative PCRs, clearance, or symptom resolution.

The CDR3 runs 15 residues. V was shortened by 0 bases and J by 1 base, with 10 bases between the two germline ends. CDR1 SGDLS and CDR2 YYNGEE come from the germline V gene. Using immunoSEQ multiplex PCR, the repertoire was profiled, and TCRdb retains in-frame clones only, with some absent. The sample has about 360,000 clones; 70% to 90% are singletons. The chain combines TRBV9 with TRBJ2-5; D is undetermined. Sequencing was performed on PBMCs or T cells enriched from blood (not recorded which). The source is a middle-aged man in a cohort exposed to, infected with or recovered from COVID-19 (not recorded which). CDR3 DNA: TGTGCCAGCAGCGTAGGTTTAGGAGCCCAAGAGACCCAGTACTTC. This sequence encodes CASSVGLGAQETQYF.